These 4 T cell receptor beta chains were all obtained from the same sample, sequenced in a study of T-cell reconstitution after alpha-beta-depleted transplantation in children. Preparation of the TCRbeta library used unique molecular identifiers. TCRdb redid the calling of the PCR reads with MiXCR, one entry per CDR3 protein. The sample holds fewer than 400,000 distinct CDR3 sequences, 20% seen once. Specimen: PBMCs from the stem cell graft donor, collected from the stem cell graft. Every receptor here comes from a human donor who donated a stem cell graft to a child with acute myeloid leukemia.

The sample holds a few counts of this clonotype. This chain links TRBV7-7 with TRBJ2-2; the D gene is possibly TRBD1 (5 bases). Trimming left V 5 bases short and J 2 bases short, with 9 bases between. Germline values: CDR1 SSHAT, CDR2 FNYEAQ (reference sequence). The CDR3 contains 14 residues. The DNA for the CDR3 is TGTGCCAGCAGCCTGACAGTAAACACCGGGGAGCTGTTTTTT. Protein sequence: CASSLTVNTGELFF.

The CDR3 nucleotides read TGTGCCAGCAGTTTAATATCTCCGACCTACGAGCAGTACTTC. The encoded protein is CASSLISPTYEQYF. This chain links TRBV28 with TRBJ2-7; D not resolved. Per the germline V gene, CDR1 is MDHEN and CDR2 is SYDVKM. The ends were cut back, 2 bases at V and 2 bases at J, with 10 bases in the middle. The CDR3 spans 14 residues.

This clonotype showed up just a few times. The chain joins TRBV29-1 to TRBJ2-7; D is tentatively TRBD1 or TRBD2 (6 bases each). The CDR3 sequence is 12 residues long. The germline V and J ends were trimmed by 7 bases and 3 bases, with 13 bases remaining between them. Per germline, CDR1 SQVTM and CDR2 ANQGSEA. Here the CDR3 reads CSAPGDNYEQYF. The CDR3, as DNA: TGCAGCGCCCCGGGGGACAACTACGAGCAGTACTTC.

This clonotype was seen a handful of times. CDR3 in DNA: TGTGCCACCAGCAGAGATCTGATAGGGAAGAAGATTAGGCAGCCCCAGCATTTT. Translated: CATSRDLIGKKIRQPQHF. This chain uses TRBV15 with TRBJ1-5, with D uncertain. The germline V gene has CDR1 LNHNV and CDR2 YYDKDF (reference sequence). The CDR3 is made up of 18 amino acids. Trimming removed 0 bases from V and 7 bases from J, with 22 bases in between.